This TCR beta chain was captured in a study of shared clonotypes between healthy human individuals. Study context: Researchers drew samples from two women and a few men aged 18 to 49.

The protocol was immunoSEQ multiplex PCR, while the TCRdb copy is restricted to in-frame clones and leaves out a portion. Of 950,000 to 1,100,000 clones detected, approximately 78% appear once; the ten largest clones hold 0.6% to 0.75%. The CDR3 spans 16 residues. Germline lookup yields CDR1 LNHDA and CDR2 SQIVND (reference sequence). The ends lost 3 bases at V and 5 bases at J; junction bases unmatched: 6. Donors included only healthy HIV-negative adults lacking recent acute infections or vaccinations. It was into CD45RA+ naive and CD45RA-negative memory subsets that the CD4+ cells were split. For this clone: Its antigen is still unknown.

Broader study findings: The sharing of 5% to 6.5% of naive CD4 clonotypes was seen across a few donors.

The rearrangement uses TRBV19 and TRBJ2-6, with TRBD2 identical over 8 bases. The sequence was collected from a man aged 18 to 35 in good health. Some clones in this sample may be carry-over from other donors' samples. The sequenced sample consisted of memory CD4+ T cells from PBMCs. Subset noted: CD45RA-negative fraction. The CDR3 is CASSISGVQRANVLTF. The CDR3 DNA is TGTGCCAGTAGTATTAGCGGGGTCCAAAGGGCCAACGTCCTGACTTTC. The variable domain in full, completed from reference TRBV19 and TRBJ2-6, reads DGGITQSPKYLFRKEGQNVTLSCEQNLNHDAMYWYRQDPGQGLRLIYYSQIVNDFQKGDIAEGYSVSREKKESFPLTVTSAQKNPTAFYLCASSISGVQRANVLTFGAGSRLTVL.